Listed below are T cell receptor beta chains from one sample, sequenced in a study of blood T cells in healthy people across ages. Using its own MiXCR run on the 5' RACE reads, TCRdb lists one record per CDR3 protein. Of about 930,000 distinct CDR3 sequences listed, roughly 28% are singletons. The data also belong to a second study, concerning T cells of mothers and their children.

Sequenced material: blood. The origin of the receptors is a woman aged 40-49 years in good health. Each CDR3 is given with its conserved first and last residue. Fields, in order: J gene, CDR3 length, V gene, CDR3 protein.

TRBJ2-7 | 15 | TRBV20-1 | CSASLPKTGANEQYF
TRBJ1-1 | 11 | TRBV29-1 | CSVAIFAEAFF
TRBJ1-2 | 16 | TRBV28 | CASSTLAGRWDSGYTF
TRBJ2-1 | 13 | TRBV28 | CASSFPGTDEQFF
TRBJ2-5 | 14 | TRBV18 | CASSVSGGSETQYF
TRBJ1-6 | 16 | TRBV7-2 | CASSLTWTGTTSPLHF
TRBJ1-1 | 11 | TRBV20-1 | CSANNPVEAFF
TRBJ2-1 | 14 | TRBV7-2 | CASSPGQGFETQFF
TRBJ2-7 | 14 | TRBV3-1 | CASSQVMQPYEQYF
TRBJ2-7 | 16 | TRBV28 | CASRGTLGQGRNEQYF
TRBJ2-1 | 14 | TRBV20-1 | CSARDSLTYNEQFF
TRBJ2-5 | 17 | TRBV6-1 | CASSDSGPSPYQETQYF
TRBJ2-5 | 16 | TRBV4-1 | CASSQVLAGFQETQYF
TRBJ1-2 | 14 | TRBV6-1 | CASRSDALNYGYTF
TRBJ1-6 | 14 | TRBV6-4 | CASPGDSTRSPLHF
TRBJ1-2 | 13 | TRBV7-9 | CASSYQNRGSYTF
TRBJ2-5 | 16 | TRBV4-1 | CASVEWGAGGGETQYF
TRBJ1-2 | 15 | TRBV14 | CASSPLDHPNYGYTF
TRBJ2-5 | 15 | TRBV6-5 | CATRLDGAGEETQYF
TRBJ2-5 | 14 | TRBV20-1 | CSAHLAQRQETQYF
TRBJ2-7 | 12 | TRBV28 | CASRLSSYEQYF
TRBJ1-1 | 13 | TRBV6-4 | CANTVFGNTEAFF
TRBJ1-2 | 13 | TRBV12-3/TRBV12-4 | CASRPGTHYGYTF
TRBJ2-1 | 18 | TRBV11-2 | CASSRVGDRGASYNEQFF
TRBJ1-6 | 14 | TRBV4-1 | CASSLLTPNSPLHF
TRBJ1-1 | 13 | TRBV15 | CATSRPQGTEAFF
TRBJ2-7 | 14 | TRBV15 | CATSQVLGSYEQYF
TRBJ1-4 | 13 | TRBV6-1 | CASSVERGEKLFF
TRBJ2-5 | 13 | TRBV7-2 | CASSLWDKETQYF
TRBJ2-3 | 14 | TRBV28 | CASSLDTGRNTQYF
TRBJ1-1 | 13 | TRBV5-6 | CASCRVLATDAFF
TRBJ2-7 | 13 | TRBV28 | CASSLGGAGEQYF
TRBJ2-7 | 13 | TRBV28 | CASSLILSYEQYF
TRBJ2-6 | 17 | TRBV7-8 | CASSLVRSLSGANVLTF
TRBJ1-5 | 14 | TRBV10-3 | CAIRADRGNQPQHF
. | 14 | TRBV28 | CAGRNTGLPYEQYF
TRBJ2-7 | 15 | TRBV4-2 | CASSLRDVSSYEQYF
TRBJ2-7 | 16 | TRBV4-3 | CASSQSGTGESYEQYF
TRBJ1-2 | 15 | TRBV4-1 | CASSQESNRHYGYTF
TRBJ1-1 | 15 | TRBV2 | CASSLGLSKNTEAFF
TRBJ1-2 | 15 | TRBV24-1 | CATSDRTGSDYDYTF
TRBJ1-1 | 17 | TRBV10-3 | CAISESMSGGARSEAFF
TRBJ1-6 | 15 | TRBV27 | CASSSSRQGNSPLHF
TRBJ2-7 | 17 | TRBV7-2 | CASSLAYFVGGIYEQYF
TRBJ1-2 | 17 | TRBV4-3 | CASSQDPGRLGGYGYTF
TRBJ2-7 | 13 | TRBV28 | CASVTSGTDEQYF
TRBJ2-4 | 17 | TRBV27 | CASSPPPAGALYNEQYF
TRBJ2-1 | 15 | TRBV20-1 | CSTFGLAGVSNEQFF
TRBJ1-5 | 14 | TRBV30 | CAWSVLNSNQPQHF
TRBJ1-1 | 15 | TRBV12-3/TRBV12-4 | CASSLATHMNTEAFF
TRBJ1-2 | 16 | TRBV28 | CASSPVGQGATYGYTF
. | 15 | TRBV20-1 | CSARDFQDTYNEQYF
TRBJ2-7 | 13 | TRBV7-9 | CASSRRDSYEQYF
TRBJ1-5 | 16 | TRBV27 | CASSRGDRGSNQPQHF
TRBJ2-1 | 15 | TRBV9 | CASSVDTGSYNEQFF